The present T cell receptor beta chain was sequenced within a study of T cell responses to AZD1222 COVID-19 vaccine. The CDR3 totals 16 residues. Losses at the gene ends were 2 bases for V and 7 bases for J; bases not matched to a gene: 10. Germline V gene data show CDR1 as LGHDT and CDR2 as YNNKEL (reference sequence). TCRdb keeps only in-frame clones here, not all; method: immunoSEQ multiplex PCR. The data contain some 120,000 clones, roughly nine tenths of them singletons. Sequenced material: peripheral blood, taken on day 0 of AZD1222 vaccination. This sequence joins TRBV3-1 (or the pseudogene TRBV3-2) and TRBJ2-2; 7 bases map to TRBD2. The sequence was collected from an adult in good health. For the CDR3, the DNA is TGTGCCAGCAGCCAAACTGGCGGGAGATACGGCGGGGAGCTGTTTTTT. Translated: CASSQTGGRYGGELFF.